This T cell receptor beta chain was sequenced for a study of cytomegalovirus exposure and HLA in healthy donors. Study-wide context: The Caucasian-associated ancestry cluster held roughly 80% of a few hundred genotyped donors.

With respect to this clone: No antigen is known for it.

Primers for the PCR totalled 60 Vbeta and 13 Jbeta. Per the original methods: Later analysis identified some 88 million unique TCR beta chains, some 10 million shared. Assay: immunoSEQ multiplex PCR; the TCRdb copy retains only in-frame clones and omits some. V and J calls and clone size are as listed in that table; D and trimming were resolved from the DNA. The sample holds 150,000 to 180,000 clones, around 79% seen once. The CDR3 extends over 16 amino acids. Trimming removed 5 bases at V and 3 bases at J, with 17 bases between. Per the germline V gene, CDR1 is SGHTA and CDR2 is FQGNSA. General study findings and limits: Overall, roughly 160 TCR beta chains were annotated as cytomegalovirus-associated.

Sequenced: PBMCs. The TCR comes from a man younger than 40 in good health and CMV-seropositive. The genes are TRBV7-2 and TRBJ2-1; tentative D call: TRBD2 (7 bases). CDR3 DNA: TGTGCCAGCAGCCTTGGGGGGGCGGTTCACTACAATGAGCAGTTCTTC. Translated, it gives CASSLGGAVHYNEQFF.